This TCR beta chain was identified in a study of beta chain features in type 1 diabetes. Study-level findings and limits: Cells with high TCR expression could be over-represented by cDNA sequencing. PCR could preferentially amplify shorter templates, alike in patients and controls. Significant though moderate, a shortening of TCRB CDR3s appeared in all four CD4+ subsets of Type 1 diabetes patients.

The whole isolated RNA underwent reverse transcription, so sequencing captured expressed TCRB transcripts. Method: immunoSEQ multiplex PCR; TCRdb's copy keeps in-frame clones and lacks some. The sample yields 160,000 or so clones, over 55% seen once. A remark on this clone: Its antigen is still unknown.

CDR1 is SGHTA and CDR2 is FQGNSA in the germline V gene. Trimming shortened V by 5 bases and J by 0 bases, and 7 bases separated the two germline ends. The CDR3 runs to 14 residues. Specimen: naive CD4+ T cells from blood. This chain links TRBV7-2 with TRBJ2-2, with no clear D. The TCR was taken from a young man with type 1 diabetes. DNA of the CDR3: TGTGCCAGCAGCCTATCTTCGAACACCGGGGAGCTGTTTTTT. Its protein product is CASSLSSNTGELFF.